This record concerns one T cell receptor (beta chain) sequence. Its recognized antigen is unknown. The input lacks base qualities; no much larger clone sits a single base away. The trial excluded patients who had a history of autoimmune disease or were on systemic immunosuppression. Peripheral blood for TCR sequencing was drawn from every dose cohort at baseline, at cycle 4 day 1 and at cycle 7 day 1. The samples were drawn from a first-in-human, open-label, multicenter phase I dose-escalation trial of ivuxolimab. Adults with locally advanced or metastatic melanoma, renal cell, hepatocellular, or head and neck squamous cell carcinoma were enrolled in the trial. Before TCR sequencing, CD4+ T cells and CD8+ T cells were sorted from peripheral blood as separate populations. Genomic DNA was isolated from the sorted cells so that the TCRbeta CDR3 region could be sequenced. The immunoSEQ Assay was used for sequencing of TCRbeta CDR3 regions. TCRdb holds this immuneACCESS table with in-frame rearrangements only. Some clones are missing; in checked studies, unresolved V genes explain under half, and the rest has no known cause. The sample contains 65,000 to 90,000 clones, around 90% of them found a single time. The ten largest clonotypes hold less than 10% of the sample.

These data are taken from a study of OX40 agonist ivuxolimab in advanced cancers. Regarding the study in general: Ivuxolimab, which targeted the costimulatory receptor OX40 (CD134), was an agonistic, fully human IgG2 monoclonal antibody. Intravenous ivuxolimab was administered to patients every 2 weeks at six dose levels: 0.01, 0.1, 0.3, 1.5, 3 and 10 mg/kg. Among the roughly 50 dose-escalation patients, approximately 20 had hepatocellular carcinoma, roughly 15 melanoma, 9 renal cell carcinoma and 9 head and neck cancer. The dose-escalation cohort was over 70% male with a mean age of about 58 years, ranging from roughly 20 to 80. Patients were allowed to have had prior anti-PD-1, anti-PD-L1 or anti-CTLA-4 therapy, and 40% of the dose-escalation patients had been treated with checkpoint inhibitors. Partial responses occurred in three dose-escalation patients: two with cutaneous melanoma and one with hepatocellular carcinoma. The purpose of peripheral TCRbeta sequencing was to test whether ivuxolimab changed TCR sequence diversity and led to clonal T-cell expansion. The paper reports the monotherapy dose-escalation portion (N ≈ 50 patients) of the phase I ivuxolimab trial.

The CDR3 has 12 amino acids, counting the end cysteine and phenylalanine. The CDR3 DNA has 36 bases and is translated from base 1. The junction carries 15 bases between V and J, which are trimmed by 8 bases and 11 bases respectively. The germline V gene provides CDR1 ENHRY and CDR2 SYGVKD. Results the study describes overall, beyond this receptor: Partial responders in the 0.1-3.0 mg/kg groups had among the lowest normalized peripheral clonal expansion, especially among CD8+ T cells. After ivuxolimab, expanded clones were on average more numerous among CD8+ T cells than among CD4+ T cells. At doses of 0.1 to 3.0 mg/kg, clonal expansion of both CD4+ and CD8+ T cells in blood was seen between baseline and week 6. Which antigens the clonally expanded peripheral T cells were specific for was not determined. Low levels of normalized T-cell clonal expansion were also seen in some nonresponding patients.

This specimen was CD4+ or CD8+ T cells sorted from blood, taken in a trial of the OX40 agonist ivuxolimab. The rearrangement combines TRBV10-3 with TRBJ2-2; no D gene is confidently identified. The clonotype originates from an adult with an advanced solid tumor such as melanoma, head and neck, liver or kidney cancer. In nucleotides, the sequence is TGTGCCATCTCTGGCCCGAGCCTAGAGCTGTTTTTT. This yields the protein CAISGPSLELFF.